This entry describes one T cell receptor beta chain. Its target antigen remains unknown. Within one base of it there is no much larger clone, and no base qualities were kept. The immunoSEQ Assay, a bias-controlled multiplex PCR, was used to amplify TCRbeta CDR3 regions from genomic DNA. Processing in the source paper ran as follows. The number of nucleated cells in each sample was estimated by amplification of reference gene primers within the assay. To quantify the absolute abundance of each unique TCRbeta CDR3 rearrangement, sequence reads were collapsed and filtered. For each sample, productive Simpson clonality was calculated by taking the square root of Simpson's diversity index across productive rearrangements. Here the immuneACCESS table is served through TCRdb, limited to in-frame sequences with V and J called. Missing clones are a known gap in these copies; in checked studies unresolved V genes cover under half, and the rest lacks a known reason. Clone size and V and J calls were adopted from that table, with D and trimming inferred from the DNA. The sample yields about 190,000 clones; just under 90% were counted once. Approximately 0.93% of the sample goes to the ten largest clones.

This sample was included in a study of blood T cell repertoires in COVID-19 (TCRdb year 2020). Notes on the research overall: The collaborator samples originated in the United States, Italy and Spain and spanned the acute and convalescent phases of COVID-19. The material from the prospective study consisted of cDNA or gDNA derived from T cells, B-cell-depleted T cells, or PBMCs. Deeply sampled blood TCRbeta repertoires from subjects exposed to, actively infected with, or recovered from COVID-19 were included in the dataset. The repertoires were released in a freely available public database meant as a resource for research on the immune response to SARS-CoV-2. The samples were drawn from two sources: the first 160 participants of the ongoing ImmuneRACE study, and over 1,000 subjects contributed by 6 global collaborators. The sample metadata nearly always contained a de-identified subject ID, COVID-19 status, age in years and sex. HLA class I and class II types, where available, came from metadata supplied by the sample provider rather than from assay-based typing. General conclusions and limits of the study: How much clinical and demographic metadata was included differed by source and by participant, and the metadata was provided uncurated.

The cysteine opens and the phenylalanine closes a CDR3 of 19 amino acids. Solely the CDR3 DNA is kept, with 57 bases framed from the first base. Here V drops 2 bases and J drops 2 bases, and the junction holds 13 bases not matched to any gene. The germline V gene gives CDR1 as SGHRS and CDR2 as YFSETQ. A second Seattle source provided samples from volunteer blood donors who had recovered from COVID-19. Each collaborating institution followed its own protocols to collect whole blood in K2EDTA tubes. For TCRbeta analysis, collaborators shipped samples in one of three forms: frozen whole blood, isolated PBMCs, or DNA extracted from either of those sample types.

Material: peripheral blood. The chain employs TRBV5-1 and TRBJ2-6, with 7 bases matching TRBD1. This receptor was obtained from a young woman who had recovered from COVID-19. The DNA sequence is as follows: TGCGCCAGCAGCTTTACCGGGACAGCCTCACCCACTGGGGCCAACGTCCTGACTTTC. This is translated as CASSFTGTASPTGANVLTF.